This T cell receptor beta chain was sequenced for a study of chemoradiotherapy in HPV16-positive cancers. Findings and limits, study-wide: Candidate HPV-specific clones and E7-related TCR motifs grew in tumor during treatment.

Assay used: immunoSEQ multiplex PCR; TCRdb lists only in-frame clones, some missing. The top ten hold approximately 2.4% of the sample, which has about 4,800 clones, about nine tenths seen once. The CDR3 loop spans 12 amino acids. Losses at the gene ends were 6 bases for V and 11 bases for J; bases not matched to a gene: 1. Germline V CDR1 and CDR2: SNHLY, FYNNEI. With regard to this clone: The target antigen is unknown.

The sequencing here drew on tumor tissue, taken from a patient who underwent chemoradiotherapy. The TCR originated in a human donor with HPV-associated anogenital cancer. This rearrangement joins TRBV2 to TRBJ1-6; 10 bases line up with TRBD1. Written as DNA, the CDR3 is TGTGCCAGCAGAGACAGGGGGCCACCCCTCCACTTT. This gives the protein CASRDRGPPLHF. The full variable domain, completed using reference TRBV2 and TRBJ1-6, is EPEVTQTPSHQVTQMGQEVILRCVPISNHLYFYWYRQILGQKVEFLVSFYNNEISEKSEIFDDQFSVERPDGSNFTLKIRSTKLEDSAMYFCASRDRGPPLHFGNGTRLTVT.